This T cell receptor (beta chain) was observed in a study of CD8 T cells in ankylosing spondylitis (dated by TCRdb to the late 2010s). About the study as a whole: T cell receptor beta repertoires were profiled in healthy donors and ankylosing spondylitis patients so that disease-linked TCR variants could be found. In total, the full study cohort was made up of over a hundred healthy donors and more than 20 ankylosing spondylitis patients. Peripheral blood was sampled, and synovial fluid was additionally collected from ankylosing spondylitis patients. Beyond this particular receptor, the publication reports: A TCR beta motif made up of about eight highly homologous amino acid variants appeared to be characteristic of blood from ankylosing spondylitis patients. The disease-linked clones were reported as significantly enriched in matched synovial fluid samples from ankylosing spondylitis patients. The disease-linked clones showed a CD8+ phenotype and occurred at relatively low frequencies in peripheral blood. Some of the motif variants had been reported before in the synovial fluid and blood of reactive arthritis patients, a finding that suggests common disease-initiation mechanisms.

Of note for this clonotype: Its cognate antigen has yet to be identified. Base qualities were left out, and no much larger clone turns up one base away.

The run used an Illumina HiSeq 2500. TCR beta libraries were prepared by quantitative 5'-RACE with molecular barcodes. The study's processing was this. To identify disease-linked TCR variants, a new computational method was used, one built on a probabilistic model of VDJ rearrangement. The public reads were reanalyzed by TCRdb: fastp trimming at Q25, MiXCR alignment, in-frame beta chains only. Entries that share a CDR3 protein sequence are merged under the most common genes and DNA. TCRdb's processing, not the authors' own work, is the source of the V and J calls. The sample profile shows fewer than 350,000 distinct CDR3 sequences; around 10% of them were found once. The ten most abundant clones make up roughly 9% of the sample. The CDR3 goes from the cysteine to the phenylalanine over 16 residues. CDR3 DNA only is kept here, 48 bases in frame from base 1. Germline trimming: 3 bases from V, 5 bases from J; junction bases outside gene matches: 10. The germline V gene provides CDR1 ENHRY and CDR2 SYGVKD.

Sequencing was carried out using blood, either unsorted or a sorted T cell fraction (not recorded which). The sequence derives from a female donor with ankylosing spondylitis or in good health (not recorded which). The sequence is built from TRBV10-3 and TRBJ2-7, with 10 central nucleotides matching TRBD1. The DNA sequence is given as TGTGCCATCAGTGATCCCGGGGACAGGGGCTACCACGAGCAGTACTTC. It codes for CAISDPGDRGYHEQYF.